This section outlines one TCR beta chain sequence together with its context. The junction does not match germline at one end; this may be a read error. TCRbeta libraries were built with three rounds of nested PCR, modified from ARM-PCR. MiXCR, applied by TCRdb to the multiplex PCR reads, yields one record per CDR3 protein. The repertoire holds fewer than 100,000 distinct CDR3 sequences, with over 55% as singletons. The germline CDR1 and CDR2 sequences are MNHEY and SVGAGI. This CDR3 has 14 amino acids. This sample was included in a study of tumor and adjacent non-tumor tissue in lung cancer. No cell sorting was done before RNA was extracted from the tissue.

The chain uses TRBV6-5 and TRBJ2-2; 7 bases fit TRBD2. The TCR sequence derives from a woman in her 40s with non-small cell lung cancer. Sequencing used lung tumor tissue. CDR3 residues: CTSRLAPNTGELLF. The CDR3 DNA is TGTACCAGCAGACTAGCTCCGAACACCGGGGAGCTGTTATTT.